This T cell receptor (beta chain) was documented in a study of neoadjuvant nivolumab and ipilimumab in lung cancer. Findings and caveats of the study: Only two of four nivolumab-treated tumors gained richness and clonality by surgery. Higher pretherapy blood TCR richness went with higher resected-tumor richness.

Germline V CDR1 and CDR2: SGHTA, FQGNSA. Trimming pared 0 bases from V and 3 bases from J, leaving 12 bases between. The length of the CDR3 is 15 residues. Comments on this clone: Its antigen is unknown.

Sequencing was performed with immunoSEQ multiplex PCR; in TCRdb, only in-frame clones are kept and a portion is missing. The profile covers around 20,000 clones, with around three quarters appearing a single time and around 8.6% taken by the ten largest. The sequence was obtained from an adult with non-small cell lung cancer. Material: tumor tissue, obtained after neoadjuvant nivolumab, alone or with ipilimumab, at or shortly before surgery. This chain uses TRBV7-2 with TRBJ2-7; unclear D gene. CDR3 sequence (DNA): TGTGCCAGCAGCTTAGCGCTTTACACCTACTACGAGCAGTACTTC. The encoded protein is CASSLALYTYYEQYF. The complete variable domain, with remaining parts taken from reference TRBV7-2 and TRBJ2-7, reads GAGVSQSPSNKVTEKGKDVELRCDPISGHTALYWYRQSLGQGLEFLIYFQGNSAPDKSGLPSDRFSAERTGGSVSTLTIQRTQQEDSAVYLCASSLALYTYYEQYFGPGTRLTVT.